Listed below are T cell receptor beta chains from one sample, sequenced in a study of technical replicates of blood from a few donors. Method: immunoSEQ multiplex PCR; TCRdb's copy keeps in-frame clones and lacks some. The table lists some 70,000 clones, almost 95% of them singletons. The sample was T cells isolated from PBMCs. The source of these receptors is a human donor in good health. Each CDR3 is given with its conserved first and last residue. A row's size may be missing; if present it is once, few, many or a size class.

14	TRBV5-8	.	TRBJ2-2	CASSFKQGPGELFF
17	TRBV7-9	.	TRBJ2-7	CASSPSSGGRNSNEQYF
13	TRBV28	.	TRBJ2-5	CASSDRNSETQYF
11	TRBV29-1	.	TRBJ2-7	CSVRQGPEQYF
15	TRBV4-2	.	TRBJ2-5	CASSSGGRAWETQYF
14	TRBV9	.	TRBJ1-1	CASSVEMTNTEAFF
11	TRBV7-9	few	TRBJ2-5	CASRLAETQYF
13	TRBV7-8	.	TRBJ2-5	CASSPWGEETQYF
13	TRBV29-1	.	TRBJ2-7	CSVEDLQSYEQYF
14	TRBV7-9	.	TRBJ1-2	CASSLLNINYGYTF
16	TRBV27	.	TRBJ2-7	CASSLSVGQVSYEQYF
15	TRBV11-2	.	TRBJ1-3	CASSLEDRLENTIYF
16	TRBV4-2	.	TRBJ2-5	CASSQGLAGDEETQYF
14	TRBV6-4	.	TRBJ2-3	CASSEGREVNTQYF
15	TRBV11-2	once	TRBJ2-7	CASSLDRGATYEQYF
14	TRBV5-4	.	TRBJ2-3	CASSTFPGTVTQYF
16	TRBV11-3	.	TRBJ2-1	CASSFIPTGVYNEQFF
10	TRBV28	.	TRBJ1-1	CASYGTEAFF
17	TRBV7-8	.	TRBJ2-7	CASSLGASGRALGEQYF
15	TRBV7-9	.	TRBJ1-4	CASSLAGQGNEKLFF
16	TRBV5-6	.	TRBJ2-4	CASSRNPGGSKNIQYF
14	TRBV18	.	TRBJ1-1	CASSTRTENTEAFF
15	TRBV7-9	.	TRBJ1-5	CASSTGGGRNQPQHF
13	TRBV6-6	.	TRBJ1-2	CASSPQYGYGYTF
14	TRBV19	.	TRBJ2-3	CASSLGQRTDTQYF
11	TRBV7-2	.	TRBJ1-1	CASSLGQGAFF
13	TRBV5-6	.	TRBJ2-1	CASSFRTEAEQFF
14	TRBV7-3	.	TRBJ2-5	CASSPRGGLETQYF
14	TRBV6-1	.	TRBJ1-2	CASSGDGQVYGYTF
13	TRBV18	.	TRBJ2-2	CASSQRDTGELFF
14	TRBV7-2	.	TRBJ2-2	CASSLTGNTGELFF
15	TRBV28	.	TRBJ1-2	CASSLEGMTGRGYTF
13	TRBV14	.	TRBJ2-2	CASSAQATGELFF
16	TRBV11-2	.	TRBJ2-5	CASSLNIQGAQETQYF
12	TRBV9	.	TRBJ1-1	CASSVGDTEAFF
15	TRBV19	.	TRBJ1-2	CASGGQGFSNYGYTF
15	TRBV2	.	TRBJ2-2	CASIKDRGRSGELFF
13	TRBV4-2	.	TRBJ1-1	CASSQDRGNEAFF
14	TRBV7-2	.	TRBJ2-5	CASSLAGAWETQYF
14	TRBV2	.	TRBJ1-2	CASSQKADGIGYTF
14	TRBV5-1	.	TRBJ2-3	CASSSGLEGDTQYF
12	TRBV7-9	.	TRBJ1-1	CASSPGATEAFF
14	TRBV19	.	TRBJ1-4	CASSMAGGAEKLFF
14	TRBV7-8	.	TRBJ2-7	CASSLRDSEYEQYF
14	TRBV4-1	.	TRBJ2-7	CASSSWSSGGEQYF
14	TRBV10-2	.	TRBJ2-1	CASSEDYSYNEQFF
13	TRBV28	.	TRBJ1-2	CASSSPGNYGYTF
14	TRBV5-4	few	TRBJ1-1	CASSLGQGAVEAFF
19	TRBV28	.	TRBJ1-1	CASSHSSFLQGRMNTEAFF
16	TRBV7-9	.	TRBJ1-2	CASSLGMAGPSDGYTF
14	TRBV11-3	.	TRBJ2-5	CASTNPGNWETQYF
15	TRBV30	few	TRBJ1-5	CAWSVRMSHNQPQHF
15	TRBV4-3	.	TRBJ1-4	CASSPGGVGREKLFF
14	TRBV5-1	.	TRBJ2-7	CASSLEVGTYEQYF
14	TRBV10-3	.	TRBJ2-2	CAIRSGTGPGELFF
15	TRBV7-6	.	TRBJ2-5	CASSLGAGEGETQYF
13	TRBV19	.	TRBJ2-7	CASSTEGGYEQYF
14	TRBV6-5	.	TRBJ2-3	CASSDRGKTDTQYF
15	TRBV18	.	TRBJ1-2	CASSLRTGEAYGYTF